This T cell receptor (beta chain) appears in the sequencing data of a study of blood T cell repertoires in COVID-19 (TCRdb year 2020). The study in broad terms: Collaborator samples came from the United States, Italy and Spain and covered acute and convalescent phases of COVID-19. The prospective study material was composed of cDNA or gDNA derived from T cells, B-cell-depleted T cells, or PBMCs. Subjects who had been exposed to COVID-19, were actively infected with it, or had recovered from it provided the deeply sampled blood TCRbeta repertoires that made up the dataset. A freely available public database, intended as a resource for researchers studying the immune response to SARS-CoV-2, is where the repertoires were released. The samples were drawn from two sources: the first 160 participants of the ongoing ImmuneRACE study, and 1,000 to 1,500 subjects contributed by 6 global collaborators. The sample metadata nearly always contained a de-identified subject ID, COVID-19 status, age in years and sex. Where available, HLA class I and class II types were obtained from metadata supplied by the sample provider rather than from assay-based typing.

The collaborating institutions used their own protocols to collect whole blood in K2EDTA tubes. For TCRbeta analysis, collaborators shipped samples as frozen whole blood, isolated PBMCs, or DNA extracted from either of those sample types. V has 1 base trimmed and J has 8 bases trimmed; junction bases matching no gene number 9. The CDR3 runs 17 amino acids, cysteine and phenylalanine included. Only CDR3 DNA is held: 51 bases, read in frame from base 1. CDR1 and CDR2, looked up from the germline V gene, are SGHAT and FQNNGV. Findings and caveats that apply to the study as a whole: The amount of clinical and demographic metadata varied by source and participant and was provided uncurated.

A single count supports this clone. Its antigen has not been determined. There are no base qualities to consult, and no much larger clone falls within one base. The immunoSEQ Assay, a bias-controlled multiplex PCR, was used to amplify TCRbeta CDR3 regions from genomic DNA. The authors processed their data as follows. Within the assay, amplification of reference gene primers was used to estimate how many nucleated cells each sample contained. Sequence reads were collapsed and filtered to measure the absolute abundance of every unique TCRbeta CDR3 rearrangement. For each sample, productive Simpson clonality was calculated as the square root of Simpson's diversity index over productive rearrangements. TCRdb carries this immuneACCESS record with in-frame sequences only. Its versions omit some clonotypes, under half of them owing to an unresolved V gene in the studies checked, with the rest unexplained. Clone size and V and J calls were adopted from that table, with D and trimming inferred from the DNA. The sample table lists about 100,000 clones, 84% of them with a count of one. The biggest ten clones account for roughly 2% of the sample.

This clonotype was obtained from a man between 65 and 80 years old with active or convalescent COVID-19. The chain links TRBV11-2 with TRBJ2-1; 12 junctional bases match TRBD1. Sequencing was performed on peripheral blood. CDR3 sequence: CASSLVRSGQGAYEQFF. The nucleotides are TGTGCCAGCAGCTTAGTAAGGTCGGGACAGGGGGCCTATGAGCAGTTCTTC.